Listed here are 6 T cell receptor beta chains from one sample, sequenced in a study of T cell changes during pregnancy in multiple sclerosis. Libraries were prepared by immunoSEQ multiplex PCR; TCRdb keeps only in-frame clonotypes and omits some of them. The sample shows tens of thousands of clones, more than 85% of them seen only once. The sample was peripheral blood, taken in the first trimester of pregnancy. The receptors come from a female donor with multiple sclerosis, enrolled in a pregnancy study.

The CDR3 DNA reads as TGTGCCAGCCACACCCCGGAGGGGTATGAGCAGTTCTTC. Amino acid sequence: CASHTPEGYEQFF. The rearrangement joins TRBV5-4 to TRBJ2-1, with D tentatively TRBD2 (6 bases). Germline V gene lookup returns CDR1 SGHNT and CDR2 YYREEE (reference sequence). V was cut by 7 bases and J by 8 bases, with 16 bases left in between. The CDR3 totals 13 residues. The full variable domain, completed using reference TRBV5-4 and TRBJ2-1, is ETGVTQSPTHLIKTRGQQVTLRCSSQSGHNTVSWYQQALGQGPQFIFQYYREEENGRGNFPPRFSGLQFPNYSSELNVNALELDDSALYLCASHTPEGYEQFFGPGTRLTVL.

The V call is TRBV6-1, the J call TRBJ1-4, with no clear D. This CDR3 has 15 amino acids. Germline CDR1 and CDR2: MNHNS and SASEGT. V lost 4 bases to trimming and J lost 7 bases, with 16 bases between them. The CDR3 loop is CASSGFLRGTEKLFF. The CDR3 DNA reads TGTGCCAGCAGTGGTTTTCTCCGAGGAACTGAAAAACTGTTTTTT.

CDR3 region: CAISEDRGPGGTDTQYF. DNA of the CDR3: TGTGCCATCAGTGAGGACAGGGGGCCGGGCGGCACAGATACGCAGTATTTT. The rearrangement links TRBV10-3 to TRBJ2-3, with TRBD1 identical over 10 bases. The V gene's germline CDR1 is ENHRY and CDR2 SYGVKD. This CDR3 is 17 amino acids long. V shed 2 bases, J shed 1 base, and the junction held 6 bases outside the gene matches.

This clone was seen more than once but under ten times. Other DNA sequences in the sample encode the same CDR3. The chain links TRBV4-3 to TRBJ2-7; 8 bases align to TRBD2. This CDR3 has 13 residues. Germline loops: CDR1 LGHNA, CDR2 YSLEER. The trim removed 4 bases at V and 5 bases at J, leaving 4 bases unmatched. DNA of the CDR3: TGCGCCAGCAGCCCCCCCGGGGGGGACGAGCAGTACTTC. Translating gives CASSPPGGDEQYF.

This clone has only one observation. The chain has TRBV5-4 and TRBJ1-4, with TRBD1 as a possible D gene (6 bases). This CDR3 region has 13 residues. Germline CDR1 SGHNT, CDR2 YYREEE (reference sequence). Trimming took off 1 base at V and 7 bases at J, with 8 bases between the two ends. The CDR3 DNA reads TGTGCCAGCAGCTTGCCAGGGGTTGAAAAACTGTTTTTT. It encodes CASSLPGVEKLFF. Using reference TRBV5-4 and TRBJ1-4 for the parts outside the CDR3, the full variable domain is ETGVTQSPTHLIKTRGQQVTLRCSSQSGHNTVSWYQQALGQGPQFIFQYYREEENGRGNFPPRFSGLQFPNYSSELNVNALELDDSALYLCASSLPGVEKLFFGSGTQLSVL.

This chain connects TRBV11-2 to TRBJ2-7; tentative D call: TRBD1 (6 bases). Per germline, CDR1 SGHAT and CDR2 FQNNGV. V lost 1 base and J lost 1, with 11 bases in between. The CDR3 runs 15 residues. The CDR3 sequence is CASSLAAGVSYEQYF. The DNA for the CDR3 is TGTGCCAGCAGCTTAGCAGCAGGGGTTTCCTACGAGCAGTACTTC.